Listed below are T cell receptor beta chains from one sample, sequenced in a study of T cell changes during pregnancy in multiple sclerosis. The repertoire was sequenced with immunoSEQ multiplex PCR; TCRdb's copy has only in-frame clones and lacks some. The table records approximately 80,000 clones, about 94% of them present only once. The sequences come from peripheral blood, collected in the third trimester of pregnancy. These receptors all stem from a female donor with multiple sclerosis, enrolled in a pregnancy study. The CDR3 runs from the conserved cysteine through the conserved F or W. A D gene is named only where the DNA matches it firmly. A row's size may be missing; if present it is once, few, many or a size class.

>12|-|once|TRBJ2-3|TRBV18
TGTGCCAGCTCTCAGGGGACAGATACGCAGTATTTT
CASSQGTDTQYF
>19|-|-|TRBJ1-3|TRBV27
TGTGCCAGCACCCAATTATGGAGAATCCAGGGTCACGCTGGAAACACCATATATTTT
CASTQLWRIQGHAGNTIYF
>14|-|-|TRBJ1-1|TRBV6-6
TGTGCCAGCAATCCGGACGCAGGGCACACTGAAGCTTTCTTT
CASNPDAGHTEAFF
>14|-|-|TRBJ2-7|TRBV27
TGTGCCAGCAGTTACCACACTGGGGAGGACGAGCAGTACTTC
CASSYHTGEDEQYF
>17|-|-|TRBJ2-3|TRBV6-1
TGTGCCAGCAGTGAACGGGTCGGGTCGGTAAACGGAGATACGCAGTATTTT
CASSERVGSVNGDTQYF
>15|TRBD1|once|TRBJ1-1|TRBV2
TGTGCCAGCACCCGAGACAGGGCCGGGAACACTGAAGCTTTCTTT
CASTRDRAGNTEAFF
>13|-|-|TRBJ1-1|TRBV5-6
TGTGCCAGCAGCCCGGGGGGGGTTGGTGAAGCTTTCTTT
CASSPGGVGEAFF
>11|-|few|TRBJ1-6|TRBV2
TGTGCCAGCTTGACAGTTTTACCCCTCCACTTT
CASLTVLPLHF
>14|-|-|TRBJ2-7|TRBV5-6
TGTGCCAGCAGCTCACGGGGAGCCCCTACGGAGCAGTACTTC
CASSSRGAPTEQYF
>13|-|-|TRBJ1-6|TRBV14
TGTGCCAGCAGCATTATCTATAATTCACCCCTCCACTTT
CASSIIYNSPLHF
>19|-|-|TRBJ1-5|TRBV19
TGTGCCAGTAGTCCTTTAACGGAAACAGGCAGGGGAAGCAATCAGCCCCAGCATTTT
CASSPLTETGRGSNQPQHF
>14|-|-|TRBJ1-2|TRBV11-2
TGTGCCAGCAGCTTAGGGGGGGACAACTATGGCTACACCTTC
CASSLGGDNYGYTF
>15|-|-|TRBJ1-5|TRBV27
TGTGCCAGCAGTTTAGGACAGAGTAGCAATCAGCCCCAGCATTTT
CASSLGQSSNQPQHF
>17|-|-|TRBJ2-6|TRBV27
TGTGCCAGCAGTGCGGCCACTGGAGTCTCTGGGGCCAACGTCCTGACTTTC
CASSAATGVSGANVLTF
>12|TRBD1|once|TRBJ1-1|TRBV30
TGTGCCTGGAAAACCGGGACAGGGTTAGCTTTCTTT
CAWKTGTGLAFF
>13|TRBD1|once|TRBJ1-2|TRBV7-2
TGTGCCAGCAGCTCGGGACAGGGCTATGGCTACACCTTC
CASSSGQGYGYTF
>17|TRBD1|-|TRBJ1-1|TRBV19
TGTGCCAGTAGTATAGATCAACCAGGGGGCGCGAGAACTGAAGCTTTCTTT
CASSIDQPGGARTEAFF
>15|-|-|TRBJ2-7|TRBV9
TGTGCCAGCAGCCCTTTGCGGGGGCCCACCTACGAGCAGTACTTC
CASSPLRGPTYEQYF
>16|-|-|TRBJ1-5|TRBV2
TGTGCCAGCAGTGAAGCGTCGGGGGGGGCGACTCAGCCCCAGCATTTT
CASSEASGGATQPQHF
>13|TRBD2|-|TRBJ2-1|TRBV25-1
TGTGCCAGCAGTTTGGGGGGGATCAATGAGCAGTTCTTC
CASSLGGINEQFF
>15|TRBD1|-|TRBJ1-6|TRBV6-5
TGTGCCAGCAGTTACTTAGACAGGGGAAATTCACCCCTCCACTTT
CASSYLDRGNSPLHF
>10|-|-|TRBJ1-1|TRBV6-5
TGTGCCAGCAGTCAGGGTTCGGCTTTCTTT
CASSQGSAFF
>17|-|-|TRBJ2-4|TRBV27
TGTGCCAGCAGTTTATCACCCCCGGGACTAGCCAAAAACATTCAGTACTTC
CASSLSPPGLAKNIQYF
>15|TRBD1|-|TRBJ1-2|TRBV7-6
TGTGCCAGCAGCTTGGGGACAGGGGGCTCGGATGGCTACACCTTC
CASSLGTGGSDGYTF
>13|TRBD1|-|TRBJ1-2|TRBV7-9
TGTGCCAGCAGCTGGGGACAGGGCGGGGGCTACACCTTC
CASSWGQGGGYTF
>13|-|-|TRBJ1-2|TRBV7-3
TGTGCCAGCAGTTTCAATTTTAACTATGGCTACACCTTC
CASSFNFNYGYTF
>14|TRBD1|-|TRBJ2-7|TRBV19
TGTGCCAGTAGTAGCCGGGACAGGTCCTACGAGCAGTACTTC
CASSSRDRSYEQYF
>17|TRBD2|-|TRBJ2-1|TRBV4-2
TGTGCCAGCAGCCAAGATTTAGGGGCGCGGGGGGGCAATGAGCAGTTCTTC
CASSQDLGARGGNEQFF
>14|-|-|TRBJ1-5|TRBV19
TGTGCCAATATATCCAGGGGCCGGCGTCAGCCCCAGCATTTT
CANISRGRRQPQHF
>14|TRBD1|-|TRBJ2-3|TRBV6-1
TGTGCCAGCAGCCGGGACAGGAGCACAGATACGCAGTATTTT
CASSRDRSTDTQYF
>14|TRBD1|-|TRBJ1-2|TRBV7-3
TGTGCCAGCAGCCGGGACAGAACGAACTATGGCTACACCTTC
CASSRDRTNYGYTF
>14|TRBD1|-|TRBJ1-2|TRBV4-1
TGCGCCAGCAGCCAAGGCGGACAGGGAAGTGGCTACACCTTC
CASSQGGQGSGYTF
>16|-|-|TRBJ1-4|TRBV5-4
TGTGCCAGCAGCTTGGGACCTGGGCAGGGGAATGAAAAACTGTTTTTT
CASSLGPGQGNEKLFF
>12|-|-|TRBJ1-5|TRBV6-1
TGTGCCAGCATGGGGCAGAATCAGCCCCAGCATTTT
CASMGQNQPQHF
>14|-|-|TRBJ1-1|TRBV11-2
TGTGCCAGCAGCCATGACACCGTGAACACTGAAGCTTTCTTT
CASSHDTVNTEAFF
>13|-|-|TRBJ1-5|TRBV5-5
TGTGCCAGCAGCCCGTCAGGGGTAGGGCCCCAGCATTTT
CASSPSGVGPQHF
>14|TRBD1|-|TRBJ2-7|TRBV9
TGTGCCAGCAGCCTTGGACAGGGGGGCAACGAGCAGTACTTC
CASSLGQGGNEQYF
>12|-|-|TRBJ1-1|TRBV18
TGTGCCAGCTCAGCTATGAACACTGAAGCTTTCTTT
CASSAMNTEAFF
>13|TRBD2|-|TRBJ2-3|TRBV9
TGTGCCAGCAATAGCGGGGGGGTAGATACGCAGTATTTT
CASNSGGVDTQYF
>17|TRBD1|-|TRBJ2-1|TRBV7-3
TGTGCCAGCAGCTTAAAGGATACAGGGGTGGACGCGAATGAGCAGTTCTTC
CASSLKDTGVDANEQFF
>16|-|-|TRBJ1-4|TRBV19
TGTGCCAGTAGCCCGAGATCGCGGACAGTTAATGAAAAACTGTTTTTT
CASSPRSRTVNEKLFF
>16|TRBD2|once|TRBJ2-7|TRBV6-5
TGTGCCAGCAGTTACGCCCCTGGAGAGGGAGGGAACGAGCAGTACTTC
CASSYAPGEGGNEQYF
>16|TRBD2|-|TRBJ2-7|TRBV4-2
TGTGCCAGCAGCCCCCGGCCGGGGGGGAATTCCTACGAGCAGTACTTC
CASSPRPGGNSYEQYF
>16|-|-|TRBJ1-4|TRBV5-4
TGTGCCAGCAGCCGGGAGGGTTGGGCAACTAATGAAAAACTGTTTTTT
CASSREGWATNEKLFF
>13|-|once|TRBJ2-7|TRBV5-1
TGCGCCAGCAGCTTGGAGACGGGCTACGAGCAGTACTTC
CASSLETGYEQYF
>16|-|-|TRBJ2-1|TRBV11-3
TGTGCCAGCAGCTTAGTACTGGGCAGCTCCTACAATGAGCAGTTCTTC
CASSLVLGSSYNEQFF
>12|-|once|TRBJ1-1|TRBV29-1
TGCAGCGTTGTCCAGGGAACCACTGAAGCTTTCTTT
CSVVQGTTEAFF
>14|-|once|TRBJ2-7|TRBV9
TGTGCCAGCAGCGTCGGGACAAGGTCGTCCGAGCAGTACTTC
CASSVGTRSSEQYF
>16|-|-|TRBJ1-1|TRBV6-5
TGTGCCAGCAGTTACTCGATGACAGCCCTGAACACTGAAGCTTTCTTT
CASSYSMTALNTEAFF
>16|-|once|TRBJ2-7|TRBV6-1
TGTGCCAGCAGTGTTAGATACAGGGAGGGTGGTTACGAGCAGTACTTC
CASSVRYREGGYEQYF
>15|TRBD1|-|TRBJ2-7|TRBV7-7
TGTGCTAGCAGCTCTGGGACAGGGGGCAGTTACGAGCAGTACTTC
CASSSGTGGSYEQYF
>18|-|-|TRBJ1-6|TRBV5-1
TGCGCCAGCAGCTCAAGGACTTTAACAAGCTCCTATAATTCACCCCTCCACTTT
CASSSRTLTSSYNSPLHF
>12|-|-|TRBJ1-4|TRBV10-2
TGCGCCAGCGAAGGGGGTGAAGAAAAACTGTTTTTT
CASEGGEEKLFF
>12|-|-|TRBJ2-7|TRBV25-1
TGTGCCAGCACCCGAACCGGGTACGAGCAGTACTTC
CASTRTGYEQYF
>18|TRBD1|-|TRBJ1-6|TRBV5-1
TGCGCCAGCAGCTACGAAGGGATAACAGGGGGTATGGATTCACCCCTCCACTTT
CASSYEGITGGMDSPLHF
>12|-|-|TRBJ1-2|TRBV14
TGTGCCAGCAGCGCGGGCAACTATGGCTACACCTTC
CASSAGNYGYTF
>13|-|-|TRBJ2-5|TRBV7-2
TGTGCCAGCAGCCTCGCCAGGATAGAGACCCAGTACTTC
CASSLARIETQYF
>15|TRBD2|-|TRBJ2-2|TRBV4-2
TGTGCCAGCAGCCAAGCGGGAGGGAACACCGGGGAGCTGTTTTTT
CASSQAGGNTGELFF
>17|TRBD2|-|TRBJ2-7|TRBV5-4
TGTGCCAGCAAGACTAGCGGGGGGCCACTAGTAAGTTACGAGCAGTACTTC
CASKTSGGPLVSYEQYF